This T cell receptor beta chain was profiled in a study of T cells in Graves' hyperthyroidism and ophthalmopathy. In its sample, this clonotype was seen a few times. Its antigen is as yet unknown. At one boundary the junction diverges from the germline segment, which might be a read error. Germline V gene lookup returns CDR1 KGHSH and CDR2 LQKENI. The length of the CDR3 is 14 residues. RNA transcripts gave rise to amplified TCR beta CDR3 regions. First-round RT-PCR with HTBI primers amplified the TCR CDR3 region. Each CDR3 protein gets one entry after TCRdb re-called the multiplex PCR reads with MiXCR. The sample records 690,000 or so distinct CDR3 sequences, over 15% being singletons. Patients were aged 18 to 65, had disease duration under 2 months, and had newly diagnosed hyperthyroidism. Broader study findings: Prediction of ophthalmopathy progression came a median around 6.1 months pre-onset. Ophthalmopathy stood apart from stable hyperthyroidism in a 13 V-J model.

The TCR comes from a woman in her fifties or sixties with Graves' hyperthyroidism that later progressed to Graves' ophthalmopathy. The source material was blood. The rearrangement links TRBV18 to TRBJ1-1; weak D call: TRBD1 (6 bases). CDR3: CAGSPPGGPTEAFF. CDR3 sequence (DNA): TGTGCCGGCTCACCACCGGGGGGGCCCACTGAAGCTTTCTTT.